The 32 T cell receptor beta chains reported below all come from one sample, sequenced in a study of molecular identifiers for immune sequencing clone quantification. TCRdb re-called the PCR reads with MiXCR, one entry per CDR3 protein. This table has 350,000 or so distinct CDR3 sequences, 20% to 25% appearing once. The sample taken for sequencing was naive CD8+ T cells from blood, with Jurkat cell RNA spiked in. As for subset: FACS-sorted CD8+CD4-CCR7+CD45RA+ naive T cells. These receptors were collected from a human donor in good health. Some libraries in this study had Jurkat cell RNA spiked in.

Regarding this clonotype: Its ends do not fully match the called genes, so a read error is possible. The rearrangement uses TRBV19 and TRBJ2-3; TRBD2 might be the D (5 bases). The CDR3 extends over 14 amino acids. From germline, CDR1 is LNHDA and CDR2 SQIVND (reference sequence). CDR3 DNA sequence: TGTGCCAGTAATATAATCCTAGCCCCCGATACGCAGTATTTT. Translating gives CASNIILAPDTQYF. Variable domain in full (rest from reference TRBV19 and TRBJ2-3): DGGITQSPKYLFRKEGQNVTLSCEQNLNHDAMYWYRQDPGQGLRLIYYSQIVNDFQKGDIAEGYSVSREKKESFPLTVTSAQKNPTAFYLCASNIILAPDTQYFGPGTRLTVL.

This clonotype was detected ten times or more. This rearrangement joins TRBV20-1 to TRBJ2-3; 8 bases match TRBD2. The CDR3 has 16 amino acids. CDR1 is DFQATT, CDR2 SNEGSKA, per germline (reference sequence). Trimming took 0 bases from V and 5 from J; bases not matched to a gene: 10. CDR3 sequence: CSARDFREGPIDTQYF. The CDR3 region has the DNA TGCAGTGCTAGAGATTTCCGGGAGGGCCCGATAGATACGCAGTATTTT.

As to this clonotype: This may arise from a read error, as a much more abundant clone is one base away. The V gene is TRBV6-5, the J gene TRBJ1-1; D is uncertain. Between the trimmed V and J ends, which lost 2 bases and 8 bases, there was a span of 9 bases. Germline V gene lookup returns CDR1 MNHEY and CDR2 SVGAGI. There are 12 residues in the CDR3. The CDR3 loop is CASSYRADEAFF. Here the CDR3 DNA reads TGTGCCAGCAGTTACCGGGCAGACGAAGCTTTCTTT.

This clonotype has just a few counts. The missing conserved phenylalanine or tryptophan at the end of this CDR3 makes a read error likely. The chain has TRBV30 and TRBJ2-3; no clear D. CDR1 and CDR2 (germline): GTSNPN, SVGIG (reference sequence). Between the trimmed V and J ends, which lost 0 bases and 5 bases, there was a span of 15 bases. CDR3 size: 15 residues. The CDR3, as DNA: TGTGCCTGGAGTGTACTTGGTCCGCCTCAAGATACGCAGTATCTT. Amino acid sequence: CAWSVLGPPQDTQYL.

Comments on this clonotype: This may come from a read error, since a much larger clone is one base off. This chain connects TRBV27 to TRBJ2-5; D possibly corresponds to TRBD1 (6 bases). The germline CDR1 and CDR2 sequences are MNHEY and SMNVEV (reference sequence). This CDR3 is built from 17 residues. For the CDR3, the DNA is TGTGCCAGCAGCTCCTACGACCCCCGGACAGCCCAAGGGACCCAGTACTTC. This encodes CASSSYDPRTAQGTQYF.

V and J are TRBV6-2 or TRBV6-3 and TRBJ2-3; TRBD2 matches at 13 bases. Germline V gene data show CDR1 as MNHEY and CDR2 as SVGEGT. This CDR3 spans 17 amino acids. V gave up 5 bases and J gave up 2 bases; unmatched junction bases: 7. DNA for the CDR3: TGTGCCAGCAGTGGCCAGGGACTAGCGGGGTCCACAGATACGCAGTATTTT. Translation gives CASSGQGLAGSTDTQYF.

The sample holds a few counts of this clonotype. The J gene is TRBJ1-5, the V gene TRBV28, with 11 nucleotides matching TRBD1. The ends lost 4 bases at V and 1 base at J; junction bases unmatched: 3. Germline CDR1 and CDR2: MDHEN and SYDVKM. This CDR3 contains 16 residues. CDR3 sequence: CASSSGQGVSNQPQHF. CDR3 sequence (DNA): TGTGCCAGCAGTTCGGGACAGGGGGTCAGCAATCAGCCCCAGCATTTT.

The genes are TRBV20-1 and TRBJ1-5; possible D gene TRBD1, 5 bases. Per germline, CDR1 DFQATT and CDR2 SNEGSKA (reference sequence). The CDR3 is 16 residues long. Between the trimmed V and J ends, which lost 0 bases and 2 bases, there was a span of 14 bases. The CDR3 sequence is CSARDKRGSGNQPQHF. The DNA of the CDR3 is TGCAGTGCTAGAGATAAGCGGGGGTCGGGCAATCAGCCCCAGCATTTT.

This clonotype was counted ten times or more. Mismatch with germline at one junction end may stem from a read error. This chain uses TRBV7-7 with TRBJ2-3; D perhaps matches TRBD2 (5 bases). Germline V lookup: CDR1 SSHAT, CDR2 FNYEAQ (reference sequence). This CDR3 spans 15 amino acids. CDR3 nucleotides: TGTGCTAGCAGCCCCATTACCGGGGTAACAGATACGCAGTATTTT. This encodes CASSPITGVTDTQYF. The full variable domain, with the rest looked up from reference TRBV7-7 and TRBJ2-3, is GAGVSQSPRYKVTKRGQDVTLRCDPISSHATLYWYQQALGQGPEFLTYFNYEAQPDKSGLPSDRFSAERPEGSISTLTIQRTEQRDSAMYRCASSPITGVTDTQYFGPGTRLTVL.

A word on this clonotype: This may arise from a read error, as a much more abundant clone is one base away. Given the absence of the conserved phenylalanine or tryptophan at the CDR3 end, a read error is likely. CDR3 in DNA: TGTGCCAGCAGCTTAGGGGAAGATACGCAGTATTCT. It codes for CASSLGEDTQYS. The genes are TRBV7-2 and TRBJ2-3; D uncertain. The CDR3 is made up of 12 amino acids. From germline, CDR1 is SGHTA and CDR2 FQGNSA. The V end was cut by 1 base, the J end by 5 bases, with 4 bases between.

This clonotype was detected many times. The V call is TRBV5-4, the J call TRBJ2-3, with D perhaps TRBD2 (5 bases). Germline-derived CDR1 and CDR2 are SGHNT and YYREEE (reference sequence). Deletions cut 4 bases from V and 0 bases from J, with 15 bases between. There are 16 residues in the CDR3. The CDR3 reads CASSPGLTTSTDTQYF. The CDR3 DNA reads TGTGCCAGCAGCCCGGGCCTGACTACTAGCACAGATACGCAGTATTTT.

A word on this clonotype: Since no conserved phenylalanine or tryptophan closes the CDR3, a read error is the likely cause. The chain couples TRBV13 to TRBJ2-7; D is undetermined. The V gene lost 0 bases and the J gene lost 4 bases, with 7 bases spanning the gap. Germline lookup yields CDR1 PRHDT and CDR2 FYEKMQ (reference sequence). CDR3 length: 13 residues. CDR3 nucleotides: TGTGCCAGCAGCTTAGGAGTTGGGTACGAGCAGTACTCC. It yields the protein CASSLGVGYEQYS.

In this sample, this clonotype turned up many times. The DNA for the CDR3 is TGCGCCAGCAGCCAGGAAAAACAGGGGGTGAATGGAAACACCATATATTTT. This sequence encodes CASSQEKQGVNGNTIYF. V is TRBV4-1 and J is TRBJ1-3, with 8 positions matching TRBD1. The CDR3 extends over 17 amino acids. Germline CDR1 and CDR2: MGHRA and YSYEKL. Unmatched junction bases numbered 10, after V lost 3 bases and J lost 3 bases.

This clonotype showed up many times. This sequence joins TRBV28 and TRBJ2-7; D may be TRBD2 (6 bases). From germline, CDR1 is MDHEN and CDR2 SYDVKM. This CDR3 is 16 amino acids long. Trimming left V 5 bases short and J 7 bases short, with 24 bases between. In DNA, the CDR3 is TGTGCCAGCAGTCTACCCGACGGGACTCAACTGGGAGAGCAGTACTTC. Encoded protein: CASSLPDGTQLGEQYF. The variable domain in full, with the rest retrieved from reference TRBV28 and TRBJ2-7, is DVKVTQSSRYLVKRTGEKVFLECVQDMDHENMFWYRQDPGLGLRLIYFSYDVKMKEKGDIPEGYSVSREKKERFSLILESASTNQTSMYLCASSLPDGTQLGEQYFGPGTRLTVT.

Ten or more counts support this clonotype. The rearrangement links TRBV30 to TRBJ2-7; D possibly corresponds to TRBD2 (5 bases). This CDR3 spans 13 amino acids. CDR1 is GTSNPN and CDR2 is SVGIG in the germline V gene (reference sequence). V lost 0 bases, J lost 6 bases, and 12 bases lay in between. The CDR3 here is CAWSVGEPAEQYF. CDR3 nucleotide sequence: TGTGCCTGGAGTGTCGGGGAACCGGCCGAGCAGTACTTC.

Details on this clonotype: A read error may be the cause here, since a much bigger clone is one base away. The chain uses TRBV4-3 and TRBJ2-7, with a tentative D call TRBD1 (8 bases). Germline V gene sequence: CDR1 LGHNA, CDR2 YSLEER. CDR3 length equals 18 residues. V was pared by 0 bases and J by 4 bases, with 22 bases between. The CDR3 DNA reads TGCGCCAGCAGCCAAGACCTCGACCCTGGACAGGGAGGGTACGAGCAGTACTTC. It translates to CASSQDLDPGQGGYEQYF.

This clonotype was seen a handful of times. V gene TRBV25-1 combines with J gene TRBJ2-1; D possibly corresponds to TRBD2 (6 bases). There are 15 residues in the CDR3. Germline V lookup: CDR1 MGHDK, CDR2 SYGVNS. V was pared by 5 bases and J by 3 bases, with 14 bases between. The CDR3 loop is CASSPPSAFYNEQFF. The CDR3, as DNA: TGTGCCAGCAGTCCCCCTAGCGCCTTCTACAATGAGCAGTTCTTC.

The chain recombines TRBV4-3 with TRBJ2-7; D is perhaps TRBD2 (6 bases). The ends were cut back, 4 bases at V and 0 bases at J, with 16 bases in the middle. CDR1 and CDR2 from the germline V gene are LGHNA and YSLEER. This CDR3 comprises 16 residues. The CDR3 nucleotides read TGCGCCAGCAGCCCAGATCGCGGAGGGAGCTCCTACGAGCAGTACTTC. It encodes CASSPDRGGSSYEQYF.

A few counts support this clonotype. The rearrangement joins TRBV6-2 or TRBV6-3 to TRBJ2-1, with D tentatively TRBD2 (6 bases). Germline lookup yields CDR1 MNHEY and CDR2 SVGEGT. The CDR3 is made up of 17 amino acids. V lost 7 bases to trimming and J lost 9 bases, with 28 bases between them. The CDR3 DNA follows: TGTGCCAGCACTAGGGACTTCACGAAGCTGTCCCGTGGTGAGCAGTTCTTC. This translates into CASTRDFTKLSRGEQFF.

This clonotype has ten or more counts. V and J are TRBV3-1 and TRBJ2-2; possibly TRBD1 for D (6 bases). V was clipped by 4 bases and J by 6 bases, with 9 bases between them. CDR1 and CDR2 (germline): LGHDT, YNNKEL (reference sequence). The CDR3 consists of 13 residues. Written as DNA, the CDR3 is TGTGCCAGCAGCCCTACAGGGCCCGGGGAGCTGTTTTTT. It encodes CASSPTGPGELFF. Combining the CDR3 with reference TRBV3-1 and TRBJ2-2 gives the whole variable domain DTAVSQTPKYLVTQMGNDKSIKCEQNLGHDTMYWYKQDSKKFLKIMFSYNNKELIINETVPNRFSPKSPDKAHLNLHINSLELGDSAVYFCASSPTGPGELFFGEGSRLTVL.

On this clonotype itself: This may be a read error, as it is one base from a much larger clone. The chain recombines TRBV5-1 with TRBJ2-7; 11 nucleotides line up with TRBD2. Germline V gene lookup returns CDR1 SGHRS and CDR2 YFSETQ. The CDR3 covers 16 residues. The CDR3 sequence is CASRLHSGRGAYEQYF. The CDR3 nucleotides read TGCGCCAGCCGCTTACATAGCGGGAGGGGGGCCTACGAGCAGTACTTC.

The J gene is TRBJ2-2, the V gene TRBV27; D not resolved. The CDR3 length is 16 residues. Germline CDR1 is MNHEY and CDR2 is SMNVEV (reference sequence). V was shortened by 3 bases and J by 0 bases, with 11 bases between the two germline ends. In DNA, the CDR3 is TGTGCCAGCAGTTTTTTAGGGCAGACGAACACCGGGGAGCTGTTTTTT. Its translation: CASSFLGQTNTGELFF.

This clonotype was picked up many times. This chain links TRBV30 with TRBJ2-7; D gene uncertain. V lost 2 bases, J lost 3 bases, and 14 bases lay in between. CDR1 and CDR2 (germline): GTSNPN, SVGIG (reference sequence). This CDR3 spans 14 amino acids. The CDR3, as DNA: TGTGCCTGGAGTTCTATGAACCAAGACTACGAGCAGTACTTC. Translating gives CAWSSMNQDYEQYF.

This clonotype was seen ten or more times. The chain joins TRBV12-3 or TRBV12-4 to TRBJ1-5; 7 bases map to TRBD1. CDR3 length equals 14 residues. V shed 5 bases and J 2 bases; nucleotides not matched to a gene: 3. CDR3 coding DNA: TGTGCCAGCAGTGCTGGACAGGGCAATCAGCCCCAGCATTTT. Its protein is CASSAGQGNQPQHF.

This clonotype has a count of ten or more. This chain links TRBV14 with TRBJ2-2; no definite D call. This CDR3 region has 14 residues. The germline V gene has CDR1 SGHDN and CDR2 FVKESK. Trimming left V 0 bases short and J 8 bases short, with 10 bases between. The CDR3 reads CASSQDPTLGELFF. CDR3 nucleotides: TGTGCCAGCAGCCAAGATCCCACTCTTGGGGAGCTGTTTTTT.

Worth noting for this clonotype: A single base separates this from a much larger clone, so it may be a read error. This chain connects TRBV10-3 to TRBJ2-7; possibly TRBD1 for D (6 bases). From germline, CDR1 is ENHRY and CDR2 SYGVKD. The CDR3 spans 13 residues. Trimming removed 8 bases from V and 1 base from J, with 12 bases in between. The CDR3 loop reads CAIARGSSYEQYF. CDR3 bases: TGTGCCATCGCCAGGGGATCATCCTACGAGCAGTACTTC.

The chain uses TRBV5-5 and TRBJ2-3; 8 bases match TRBD1. Germline V gives CDR1 SGHKS, CDR2 YYEKEE (reference sequence). The length of the CDR3 is 15 residues. V lost 4 bases to trimming and J lost 4 bases; unmatched junction nucleotides: 8. CDR3 in amino acids: CASSPRTGYADTQYF. The CDR3 nucleotides are TGTGCCAGCAGCCCGCGGACAGGGTACGCAGATACGCAGTATTTT.

This clonotype showed up many times. V usage is TRBV5-4 and J usage is TRBJ2-7; D could derive from TRBD1 or TRBD2 (5 bases each). CDR1 SGHNT and CDR2 YYREEE come from the germline V gene (reference sequence). The CDR3 runs to 16 residues. V lost 4 bases and J 1 base, leaving 18 bases between the germline ends. The CDR3 spells CASSRKGRPLSYEQYF. Written as DNA, the CDR3 is TGTGCCAGCAGCAGAAAGGGACGCCCACTGTCCTACGAGCAGTACTTC. Filled out from reference TRBV5-4 and TRBJ2-7, the complete variable domain reads ETGVTQSPTHLIKTRGQQVTLRCSSQSGHNTVSWYQQALGQGPQFIFQYYREEENGRGNFPPRFSGLQFPNYSSELNVNALELDDSALYLCASSRKGRPLSYEQYFGPGTRLTVT.

The rearrangement joins TRBV19 to TRBJ2-7; 9 nucleotides line up with TRBD1. Germline CDR1 is LNHDA and CDR2 is SQIVND (reference sequence). This CDR3 has 12 amino acids. The junction had 2 bases not matched to a gene; V was cut back by 8 bases and J by 3 bases. The CDR3 loop is CASGQGNYEQYF. CDR3 bases: TGTGCCAGTGGACAGGGGAACTACGAGCAGTACTTC. Full variable domain (missing parts from reference TRBV19 and TRBJ2-7): DGGITQSPKYLFRKEGQNVTLSCEQNLNHDAMYWYRQDPGQGLRLIYYSQIVNDFQKGDIAEGYSVSREKKESFPLTVTSAQKNPTAFYLCASGQGNYEQYFGPGTRLTVT.

V is TRBV13 and J is TRBJ2-3; 9 positions match TRBD1. The CDR3 loop spans 16 amino acids. J gave up 4 bases and V 5 bases, and 10 bases lay outside the gene matches. Germline V lookup: CDR1 PRHDT, CDR2 FYEKMQ (reference sequence). The CDR3 loop is CASSPGTGTFADTQYF. DNA for the CDR3: TGTGCCAGCAGCCCCGGGACAGGGACTTTCGCAGATACGCAGTATTTT.

At least ten counts were recorded for this clonotype. The chain uses TRBV30 and TRBJ2-3, with D possibly matching TRBD2 (7 bases). Trimming removed 1 base from V and 4 bases from J, with 12 bases in between. Germline CDR1 GTSNPN, CDR2 SVGIG (reference sequence). The CDR3 spans 14 residues. The CDR3 reads CAWSEGGGADTQYF. Here the CDR3 DNA reads TGTGCCTGGAGTGAAGGGGGGGGCGCAGATACGCAGTATTTT.

This clonotype was observed at least ten times. The rearrangement joins TRBV20-1 to TRBJ2-7; TRBD2 matches 10 bases. Unmatched junction bases numbered 7, after V lost 5 bases and J lost 6 bases. Germline V CDR1 and CDR2: DFQATT, SNEGSKA (reference sequence). The CDR3 runs 13 residues. In DNA form, the CDR3 reads TGCAGTGCTCATCTAGCGGGAGCGCTCGAGCAGTACTTC. Encoded protein: CSAHLAGALEQYF.